The TCR beta chain under discussion was sequenced for a study of siplizumab effects on memory and regulatory T cells. Study-wide findings and caveats: Memory T cells appeared less diverse than naive cells, which seemed to contribute substantially to alloresponse. Assignment of a naive or memory phenotype failed for roughly 80-96% of the proliferating CD4+ or CD8+ clones. Mappable CD4+ clones that were alloreactive averaged roughly 66% Treg-derived with siplizumab versus roughly 25% in controls. Proliferating Tregs from siplizumab cultures lacked functional confirmation of suppression.

The CDR3 has 13 residues. The V end was cut by 4 bases, the J end by 3 bases, with 10 bases between. The germline gives CDR1 SGHNT, CDR2 YYREEE (reference sequence). TCRdb's table, derived via immunoSEQ multiplex PCR, lists solely in-frame clones and lacks some. This table has tens of thousands of clones, around 96% appearing once. Concerning this clone: Its target is unknown.

This sequence was found in a human donor in good health. The chain carries TRBV5-4 and TRBJ1-1; D remains unclear. The sequencing sample was made of naive CD8+ T cells sorted from blood. In DNA form, the CDR3 reads TGTGCCAGCAGCCCGGCGGAGGACACTGAAGCTTTCTTT. It specifies CASSPAEDTEAFF. Full variable domain (outside the CDR3, taken from reference TRBV5-4 and TRBJ1-1): ETGVTQSPTHLIKTRGQQVTLRCSSQSGHNTVSWYQQALGQGPQFIFQYYREEENGRGNFPPRFSGLQFPNYSSELNVNALELDDSALYLCASSPAEDTEAFFGQGTRLTVV.